Below, one T cell receptor beta chain is given with its context. Its specificity is not known. These data originate in a study of cytomegalovirus exposure and HLA in healthy donors. Findings of the study overall: Earlier findings revealed that most TCR beta V segments proved productive either about 87% or about 30% of the time. Prediction of most subjects' HLA-A and HLA-B alleles by TCR beta sequences was reportedly accurate. Many donors shared some public TCRs, even though most TCR sequences were rare.

Donors were nominally healthy when sampled, though unrecorded immune exposures were likely. Trimming removed 5 bases at V and 1 base at J, with 11 bases between. CDR3 size: 15 residues. Germline V lookup: CDR1 ENHRY, CDR2 SYGVKD. The PCR employed 60 Vbeta primers together with 13 Jbeta primers. Assay used: immunoSEQ multiplex PCR; TCRdb lists only in-frame clones, some missing. The data show under 300,000 clones, around 80% seen once. Input material: PBMCs. This TCR derives from an older woman in good health and CMV-seropositive. The rearrangement joins TRBV10-3 to TRBJ2-2; D is ambiguous. The CDR3 region is CAISPGLENTGELFF. For the CDR3, the DNA is TGTGCCATCAGTCCAGGCTTAGAGAACACCGGGGAGCTGTTTTTT.